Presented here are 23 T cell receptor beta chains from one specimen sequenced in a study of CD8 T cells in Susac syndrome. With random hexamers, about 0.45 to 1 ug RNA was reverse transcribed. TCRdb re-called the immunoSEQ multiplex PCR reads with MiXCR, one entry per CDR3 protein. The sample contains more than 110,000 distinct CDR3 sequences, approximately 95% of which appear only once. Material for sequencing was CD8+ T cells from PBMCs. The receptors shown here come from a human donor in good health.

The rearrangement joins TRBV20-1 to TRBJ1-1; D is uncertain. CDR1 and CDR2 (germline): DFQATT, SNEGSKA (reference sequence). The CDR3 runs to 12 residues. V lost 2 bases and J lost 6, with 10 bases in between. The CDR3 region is CSARTMGPEAFF. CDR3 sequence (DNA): TGCAGTGCTAGAACCATGGGTCCTGAAGCTTTCTTT.

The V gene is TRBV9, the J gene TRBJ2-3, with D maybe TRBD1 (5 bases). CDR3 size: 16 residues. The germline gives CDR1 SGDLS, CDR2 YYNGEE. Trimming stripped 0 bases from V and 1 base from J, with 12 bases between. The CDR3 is CASSVAQGVGTDTQYF. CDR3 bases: TGTGCCAGCAGCGTAGCTCAGGGTGTTGGCACAGATACGCAGTATTTT.

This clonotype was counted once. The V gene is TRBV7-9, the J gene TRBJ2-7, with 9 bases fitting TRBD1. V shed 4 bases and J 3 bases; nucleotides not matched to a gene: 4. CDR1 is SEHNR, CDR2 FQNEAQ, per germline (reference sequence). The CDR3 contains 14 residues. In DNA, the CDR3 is TGTGCCAGCAGCTCCGGGACAGGGATCTACGAGCAGTACTTC. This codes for CASSSGTGIYEQYF.

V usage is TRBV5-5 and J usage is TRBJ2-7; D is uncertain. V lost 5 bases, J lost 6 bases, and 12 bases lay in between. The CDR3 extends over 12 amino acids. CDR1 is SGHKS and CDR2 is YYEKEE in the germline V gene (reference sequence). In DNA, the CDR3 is TGTGCCAGCAGTCGATGGGGTGGCGAGCAGTACTTC. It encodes CASSRWGGEQYF.

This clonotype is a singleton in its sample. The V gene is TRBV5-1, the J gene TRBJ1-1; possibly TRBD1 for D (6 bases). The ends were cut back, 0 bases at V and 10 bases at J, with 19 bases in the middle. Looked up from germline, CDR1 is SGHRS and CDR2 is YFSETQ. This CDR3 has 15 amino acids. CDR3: CASSLGPGTIQGAFF. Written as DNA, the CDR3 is TGCGCCAGCAGCTTGGGGCCCGGGACAATTCAGGGAGCTTTCTTT.

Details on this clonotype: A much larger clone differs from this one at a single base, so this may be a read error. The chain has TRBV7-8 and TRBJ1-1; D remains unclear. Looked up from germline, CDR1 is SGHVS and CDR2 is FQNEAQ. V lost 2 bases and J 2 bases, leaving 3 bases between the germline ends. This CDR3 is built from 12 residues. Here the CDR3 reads CASSLINTEAFF. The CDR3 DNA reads TGTGCCAGCAGCTTAATTAACACTGAAGCTTTCTTT.

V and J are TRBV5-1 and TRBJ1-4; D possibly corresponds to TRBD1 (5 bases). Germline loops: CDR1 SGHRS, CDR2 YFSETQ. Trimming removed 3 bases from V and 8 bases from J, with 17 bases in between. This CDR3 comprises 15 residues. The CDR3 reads CASSSSHRGEEKLFF. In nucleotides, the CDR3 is TGCGCCAGCAGCTCGTCCCACCGGGGGGAGGAAAAACTGTTTTTT. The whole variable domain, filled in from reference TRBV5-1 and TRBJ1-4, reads KAGVTQTPRYLIKTRGQQVTLSCSPISGHRSVSWYQQTPGQGLQFLFEYFSETQRNKGNFPGRFSGRQFSNSRSEMNVSTLELGDSALYLCASSSSHRGEEKLFFGSGTQLSVL.

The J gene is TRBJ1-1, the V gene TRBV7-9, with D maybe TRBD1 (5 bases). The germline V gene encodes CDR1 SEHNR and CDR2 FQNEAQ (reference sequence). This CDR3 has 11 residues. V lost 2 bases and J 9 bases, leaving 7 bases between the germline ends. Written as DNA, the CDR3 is TGTGCCAGCAGCTTACAGGGAAAAGCTTTCTTT. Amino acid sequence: CASSLQGKAFF.

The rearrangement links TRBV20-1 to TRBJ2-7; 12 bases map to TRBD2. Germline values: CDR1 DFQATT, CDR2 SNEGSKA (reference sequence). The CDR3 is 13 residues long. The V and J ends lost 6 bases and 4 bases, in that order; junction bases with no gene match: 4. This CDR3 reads CSAMGLAGYEQYF. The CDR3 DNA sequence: TGCAGTGCGATGGGACTAGCGGGTTACGAGCAGTACTTC.

CDR3 residues: CASRLGRGSTDTQYF. The CDR3 nucleotides are TGTGCCAGCAGATTGGGGCGGGGGTCCACAGATACGCAGTATTTT. The rearrangement joins TRBV27 to TRBJ2-3; 7 nucleotides agree with TRBD2. The germline V gene has CDR1 MNHEY and CDR2 SMNVEV (reference sequence). V lost 6 bases and J lost 2; bases outside the gene matches: 8. CDR3 length: 15 amino acids.

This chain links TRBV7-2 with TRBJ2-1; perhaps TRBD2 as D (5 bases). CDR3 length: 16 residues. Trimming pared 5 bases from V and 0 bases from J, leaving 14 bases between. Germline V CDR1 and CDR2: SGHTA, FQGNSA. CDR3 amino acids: CASSPRTWRSYNEQFF. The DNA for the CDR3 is TGTGCCAGCAGCCCCAGGACTTGGCGCTCCTACAATGAGCAGTTCTTC. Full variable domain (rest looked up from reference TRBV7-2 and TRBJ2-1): GAGVSQSPSNKVTEKGKDVELRCDPISGHTALYWYRQSLGQGLEFLIYFQGNSAPDKSGLPSDRFSAERTGGSVSTLTIQRTQQEDSAVYLCASSPRTWRSYNEQFFGPGTRLTVL.

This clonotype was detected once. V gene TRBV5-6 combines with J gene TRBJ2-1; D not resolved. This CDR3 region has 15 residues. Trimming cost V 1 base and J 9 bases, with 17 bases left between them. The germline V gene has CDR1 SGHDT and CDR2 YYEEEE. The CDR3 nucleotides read TGTGCCAGCAGCTTGTCTTTAGAAGTCCCAACTGAGCAGTTCTTC. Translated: CASSLSLEVPTEQFF.

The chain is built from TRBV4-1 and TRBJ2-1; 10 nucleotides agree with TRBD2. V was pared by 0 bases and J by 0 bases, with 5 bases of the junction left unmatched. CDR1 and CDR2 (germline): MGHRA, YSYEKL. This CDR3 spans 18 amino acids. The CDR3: CASSQDWASGSSYNEQFF. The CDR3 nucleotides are TGCGCCAGCAGCCAAGATTGGGCTAGCGGGAGCTCCTACAATGAGCAGTTCTTC.

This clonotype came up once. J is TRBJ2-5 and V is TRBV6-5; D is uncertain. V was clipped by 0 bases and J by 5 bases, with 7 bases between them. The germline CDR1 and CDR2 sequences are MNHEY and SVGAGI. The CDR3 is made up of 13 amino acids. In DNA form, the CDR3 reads TGTGCCAGCAGTTACTCGATGTGGGAGACCCAGTACTTC. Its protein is CASSYSMWETQYF.

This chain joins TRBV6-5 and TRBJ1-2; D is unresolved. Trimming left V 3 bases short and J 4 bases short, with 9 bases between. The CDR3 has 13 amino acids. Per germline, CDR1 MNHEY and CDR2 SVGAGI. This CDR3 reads CASSYDNGYGYTF. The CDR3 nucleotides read TGTGCCAGCAGTTATGACAACGGCTATGGCTACACCTTC.

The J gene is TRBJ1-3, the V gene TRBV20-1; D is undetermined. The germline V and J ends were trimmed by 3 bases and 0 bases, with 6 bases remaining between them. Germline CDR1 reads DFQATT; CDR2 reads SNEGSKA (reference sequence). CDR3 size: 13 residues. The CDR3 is CSASGVSGNTIYF. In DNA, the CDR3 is TGCAGTGCTAGTGGGGTCTCTGGAAACACCATATATTTT.

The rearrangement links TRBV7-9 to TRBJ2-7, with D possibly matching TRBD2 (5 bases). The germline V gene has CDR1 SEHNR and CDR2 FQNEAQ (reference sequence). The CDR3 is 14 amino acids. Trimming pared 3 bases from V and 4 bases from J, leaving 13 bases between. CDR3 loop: CASSFGLKPYEQYF. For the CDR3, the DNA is TGTGCCAGCAGCTTCGGACTCAAGCCGTACGAGCAGTACTTC.

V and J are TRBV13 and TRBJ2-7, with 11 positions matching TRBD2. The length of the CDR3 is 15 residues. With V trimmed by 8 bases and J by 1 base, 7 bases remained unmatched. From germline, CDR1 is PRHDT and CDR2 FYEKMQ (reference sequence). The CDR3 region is CASESRLAGSYEQYF. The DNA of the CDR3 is TGTGCCAGCGAATCCAGACTAGCGGGATCCTACGAGCAGTACTTC.

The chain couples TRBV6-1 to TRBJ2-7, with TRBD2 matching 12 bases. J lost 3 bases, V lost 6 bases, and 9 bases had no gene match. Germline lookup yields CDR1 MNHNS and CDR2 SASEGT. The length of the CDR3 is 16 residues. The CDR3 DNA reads TGTGCCAGCAGCCCAGGACTAGCGGGACTTAACTACGAGCAGTACTTC. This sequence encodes CASSPGLAGLNYEQYF.

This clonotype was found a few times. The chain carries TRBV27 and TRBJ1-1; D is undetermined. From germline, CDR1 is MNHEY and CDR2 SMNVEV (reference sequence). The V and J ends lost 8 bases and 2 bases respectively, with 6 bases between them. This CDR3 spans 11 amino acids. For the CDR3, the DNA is TGTGCCAGCCGGGGAAACACTGAAGCTTTCTTT. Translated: CASRGNTEAFF.

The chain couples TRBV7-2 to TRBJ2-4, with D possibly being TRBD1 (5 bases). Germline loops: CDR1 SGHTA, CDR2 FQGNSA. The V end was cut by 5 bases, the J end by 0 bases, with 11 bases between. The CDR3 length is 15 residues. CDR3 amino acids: CASSVRVGAKNIQYF. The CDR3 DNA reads TGTGCCAGCAGCGTCAGGGTCGGAGCCAAAAACATTCAGTACTTC.

The CDR3 loop reads CASSQRPYNEQFF. The CDR3 DNA sequence: TGTGCCAGCAGTCAGCGGCCCTACAATGAGCAGTTCTTC. The chain combines TRBV27 with TRBJ2-1; D may be TRBD2 (5 bases). Deletions cut 5 bases from V and 2 bases from J, with 7 bases between. The CDR3 has 13 residues. The V gene's germline CDR1 is MNHEY and CDR2 SMNVEV (reference sequence).

The CDR3 reads CSAHPRGNTEAFF. CDR3 sequence (DNA): TGCAGCGCCCACCCCAGGGGGAACACTGAAGCTTTCTTT. The chain recombines TRBV29-1 with TRBJ1-1, with D perhaps matching TRBD1 (6 bases). CDR3 size: 13 residues. The germline CDR1 and CDR2 sequences are SQVTM and ANQGSEA. V lost 7 bases to trimming and J lost 1 base, with 13 bases between them.